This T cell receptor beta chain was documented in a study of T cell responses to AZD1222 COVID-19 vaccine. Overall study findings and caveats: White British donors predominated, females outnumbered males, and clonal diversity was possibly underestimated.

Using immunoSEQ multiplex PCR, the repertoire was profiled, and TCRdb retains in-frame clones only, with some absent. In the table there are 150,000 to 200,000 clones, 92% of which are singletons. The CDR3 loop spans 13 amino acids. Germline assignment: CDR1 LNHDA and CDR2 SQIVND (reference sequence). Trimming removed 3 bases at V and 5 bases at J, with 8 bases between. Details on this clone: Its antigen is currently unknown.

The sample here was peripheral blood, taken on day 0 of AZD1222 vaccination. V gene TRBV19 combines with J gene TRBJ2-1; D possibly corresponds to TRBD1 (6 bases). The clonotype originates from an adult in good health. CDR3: CASSIGQNNEQFF. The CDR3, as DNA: TGTGCCAGTAGTATTGGACAGAACAATGAGCAGTTCTTC.